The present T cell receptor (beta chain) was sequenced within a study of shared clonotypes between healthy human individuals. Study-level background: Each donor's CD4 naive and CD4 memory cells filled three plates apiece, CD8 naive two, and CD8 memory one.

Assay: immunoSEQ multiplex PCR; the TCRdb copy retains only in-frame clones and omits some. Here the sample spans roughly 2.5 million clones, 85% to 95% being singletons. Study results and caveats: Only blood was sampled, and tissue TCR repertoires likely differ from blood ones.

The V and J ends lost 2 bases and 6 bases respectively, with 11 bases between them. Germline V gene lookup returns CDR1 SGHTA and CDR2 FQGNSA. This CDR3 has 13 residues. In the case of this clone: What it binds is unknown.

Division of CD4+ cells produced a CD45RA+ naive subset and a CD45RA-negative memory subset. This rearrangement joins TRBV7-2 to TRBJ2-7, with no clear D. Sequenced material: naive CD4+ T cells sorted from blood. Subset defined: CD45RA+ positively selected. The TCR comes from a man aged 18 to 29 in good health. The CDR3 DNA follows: TGTGCCAGCAGCTTATGGTCGGACGGCGAGCAGTACTTC. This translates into CASSLWSDGEQYF.